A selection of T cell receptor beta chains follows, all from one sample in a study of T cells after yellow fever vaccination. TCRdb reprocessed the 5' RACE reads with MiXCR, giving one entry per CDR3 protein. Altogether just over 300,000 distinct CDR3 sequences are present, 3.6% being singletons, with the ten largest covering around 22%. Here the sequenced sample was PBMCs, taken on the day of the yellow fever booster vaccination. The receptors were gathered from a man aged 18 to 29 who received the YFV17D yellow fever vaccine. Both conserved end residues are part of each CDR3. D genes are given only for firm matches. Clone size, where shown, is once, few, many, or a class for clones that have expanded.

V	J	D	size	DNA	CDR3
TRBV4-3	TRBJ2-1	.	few	TGCGCCAGCAGCCAAACCGGGGGATATGAGCAGTTCTTC	CASSQTGGYEQFF
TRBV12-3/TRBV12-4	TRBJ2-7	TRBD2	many	TGTGCCAGCAGACTAGCGGGGGCGAGCTCCTACGAGCAGTACTTC	CASRLAGASSYEQYF
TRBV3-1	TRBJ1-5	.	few	TGTGCCAGCAGCCAAGGTCTGATGGGTCAGCCCCAGCATTTT	CASSQGLMGQPQHF
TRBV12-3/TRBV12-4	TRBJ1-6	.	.	TGTGCCAGCACGGAGGGAAGCTCCTATAATTCACCCCTCCACTTT	CASTEGSSYNSPLHF
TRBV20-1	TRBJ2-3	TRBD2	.	TGCAGTGCTACACGACTAGCGGGGGCATCAGATACGCAGTATTTT	CSATRLAGASDTQYF
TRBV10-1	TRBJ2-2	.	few	TGCGCCAGCAGGCCGGGACCCGGGGAGCTGTTTTTT	CASRPGPGELFF
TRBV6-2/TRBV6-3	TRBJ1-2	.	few	TGTGCCAGCAGCCCCGGACTGAATTTGGGCTACACCTTC	CASSPGLNLGYTF
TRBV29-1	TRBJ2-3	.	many	TGCAGCGTTGATGGCGGGGCGCTCTCCAGTACGCAGTATTTT	CSVDGGALSSTQYF
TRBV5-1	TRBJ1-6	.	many	TGCGCCAGCAGCTTGGGATCTAGGGATTCACCCCTCCACTTT	CASSLGSRDSPLHF
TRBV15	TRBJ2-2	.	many	TGTGCCACCAGAGGACCTTCCCTGGTCGTGGACAGGGAGCTGTTTTTT	CATRGPSLVVDRELFF
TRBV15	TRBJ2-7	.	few	TGTGCCACCAGCAAAGAAGGGGGGCACGAGCAGTACTTC	CATSKEGGHEQYF
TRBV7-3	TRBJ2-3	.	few	TGTGCCAGCAGCTTGAAAATGGTCCCAGATACGCAGTATTTT	CASSLKMVPDTQYF
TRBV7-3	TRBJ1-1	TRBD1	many	TGTGCCAGCAGCTCGACGGGACAGGATTGGACTGAAGCTTTCTTT	CASSSTGQDWTEAFF
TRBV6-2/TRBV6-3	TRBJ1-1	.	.	TGTGCCAGCATCAACGGAGCAACACCTGAAGCTTTCTTT	CASINGATPEAFF
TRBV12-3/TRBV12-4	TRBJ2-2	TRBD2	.	TGTGCCAGCAGCCCAAGGACTAGCGGCTACACCGGGGAGCTGTTTTTT	CASSPRTSGYTGELFF
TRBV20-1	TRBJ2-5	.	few	TGCAGTGCTAGAGGCAGGGGGGGAGAGACCCAGTACTTC	CSARGRGGETQYF
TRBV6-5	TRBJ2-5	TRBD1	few	TGTGCCAGCAGTTCCCTCCGGGACAGGGGGCCGGAGACCCAGTACTTC	CASSSLRDRGPETQYF
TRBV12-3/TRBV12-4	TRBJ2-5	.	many	TGTGCCAGCACCCATGGCAGGTACCAAGAGACCCAGTACTTC	CASTHGRYQETQYF
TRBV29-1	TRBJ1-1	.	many	TGCAGCGTTGCGGGGGGGTACGGAAACACTGAAGCTTTCTTT	CSVAGGYGNTEAFF
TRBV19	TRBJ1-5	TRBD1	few	TGTGCCACCCAACCAAGGGGGCGAGGCAATCAGCCCCAGCATTTT	CATQPRGRGNQPQHF
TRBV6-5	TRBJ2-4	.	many	TGTGCCAGCAGTTACACGGGAGTAGCCAAAAACATTCAGTACTTC	CASSYTGVAKNIQYF
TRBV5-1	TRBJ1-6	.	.	TGCGCCAGCAGGATTGGGCTGCAGGGCCGGGGATCACCCCTCCACTTT	CASRIGLQGRGSPLHF
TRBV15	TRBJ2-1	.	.	TGTGCCACCAGCAGAGAGGTTGGAGGAAGCTCCTACAATGAGCAGTTCTTC	CATSREVGGSSYNEQFF
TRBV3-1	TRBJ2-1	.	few	TGTGCCAGCAGCCAGAGGGACTTCAATGAGCAGTTCTTC	CASSQRDFNEQFF
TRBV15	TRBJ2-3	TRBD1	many	TGTGCCACCAGACAGACAGGGGGAGAAGATACGCAGTATTTT	CATRQTGGEDTQYF
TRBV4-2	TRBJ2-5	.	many	TGTGCCAGCAGCCAAACTAAAGCGGGCATGCAAGAGACCCAGTACTTC	CASSQTKAGMQETQYF
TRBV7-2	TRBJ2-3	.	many	TGTGCCAGCCATAGCGGAACAGATACGCAGTATTTT	CASHSGTDTQYF
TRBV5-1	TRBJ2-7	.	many	TGCGCCAGCAGCTTTTCGTCTCGGCCGAGAAACTACGAGCAGTACTTC	CASSFSSRPRNYEQYF
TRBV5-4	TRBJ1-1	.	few	TGTGCCAGCAGCTTTCGCGACAGAGGGCTGAACACTGAAGCTTTCTTT	CASSFRDRGLNTEAFF
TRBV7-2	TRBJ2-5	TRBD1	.	TGTGCCAGCAGCTCCGACAGGGGTTGGGGGACCCAGTACTTC	CASSSDRGWGTQYF
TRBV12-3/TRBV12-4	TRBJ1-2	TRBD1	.	TGTGCCAGCAGTTCCGTGACAGGGGGGAGCTATGGCTACACCTTC	CASSSVTGGSYGYTF